This T cell receptor (beta chain) was found in a study of blood T cell repertoires in COVID-19. Study-level information: Spain, Italy and the United States supplied samples that represented acute and convalescent COVID-19. Nucleic acid was either cDNA or gDNA, and it came from T cells, B-cell-depleted T cells, or PBMCs.

Trimming at V came to 7 bases and at J to 2 bases, leaving 2 bases not matched to a gene. This CDR3 region has 14 residues. Germline V CDR1 and CDR2: LGHDT, YNNKEL (reference sequence). As handled by the study authors: Amplified reference gene primers provided the basis for estimating nucleated cell counts. Data came from immunoSEQ multiplex PCR; TCRdb stores just in-frame clones and leaves some out. V and J calls and clone size are as listed in that table; D and trimming were resolved from the DNA. The sample has 100,000 to 150,000 clones, over 75% seen once. This clone occurred once. The J gene is TRBJ2-5, the V gene TRBV3-1 (or the pseudogene TRBV3-2); TRBD2 aligns across 12 bases. The sample was peripheral blood. This TCR was sampled from a man older than 75 with active or convalescent COVID-19. The CDR3 loop is CASKGLAGQETQYF. The DNA for the CDR3 is TGTGCCAGCAAAGGACTAGCGGGACAAGAGACCCAGTACTTC.